The 29 T cell receptor beta chains below were found in one sample sequenced in a study of blood T cell repertoires in COVID-19. Here immunoSEQ multiplex PCR was the method, and the copy in TCRdb shows in-frame clones only, minus some. The repertoire includes approximately 26,000 clones, more than 70% of them detected once, and roughly 34% sits in the top ten. Sequencing was carried out using peripheral blood. The receptors were sampled from a human donor in a cohort sampled during active COVID-19.

This clone occurred a few times. The chain couples TRBV7-9 to TRBJ2-7, with a weak D call TRBD1 (6 bases). CDR3 length equals 13 residues. The ends were cut back, 1 base at V and 7 bases at J, with 11 bases in the middle. Germline V lookup: CDR1 SEHNR, CDR2 FQNEAQ (reference sequence). The CDR3 nucleotides read TGTGCCAGCAGCTTAGACAGGGCCTGGGAGCAGTACTTC. Residues: CASSLDRAWEQYF.

V is TRBV6-6 and J is TRBJ1-6; 9 bases are shared with TRBD1. Germline loops: CDR1 MNHNY, CDR2 SVGAGI (reference sequence). Unmatched junction bases numbered 8, after V lost 7 bases and J lost 10 bases. The CDR3 consists of 14 residues. In DNA form, the CDR3 reads TGTGCCAGCAACCCGGGACAGGGCGAGTCACCCCTCCACTTT. Translated, it gives CASNPGQGESPLHF.

The V call is TRBV11-2, the J call TRBJ2-3; D remains unclear. Germline assignment: CDR1 SGHAT and CDR2 FQNNGV. With 4 bases removed from V and 4 bases from J, the gap between germline ends came to 15 bases. This CDR3 region has 15 residues. Written as DNA, the CDR3 is TGTGCCAGCAGCTCCATAGGTGGGCCCCCAGATACGCAGTATTTT. The encoded protein is CASSSIGGPPDTQYF.

This clone turned up a few times. The chain couples TRBV23-1 to TRBJ2-5, with TRBD2 matching 13 bases. TRBV23-1 is filed as an ORF, its function uncertain. The CDR3 sequence is 16 residues long. V shed 5 bases and J 4 bases; nucleotides not matched to a gene: 7. The CDR3, as DNA: TGCGCCAGCAGTGGGACTAGCGGGGAGCCGGGAGAGACCCAGTACTTC. It encodes CASSGTSGEPGETQYF.

The genes are TRBV7-6 and TRBJ2-1, with 13 bases matching TRBD2. This CDR3 region has 18 residues. Germline CDR1 and CDR2: SGHVS and FNYEAQ. The V and J ends lost 5 bases and 1 base, in that order; junction bases with no gene match: 8. The CDR3: CASSPRTSGSSSYNEQFF. CDR3 in DNA: TGTGCCAGCAGCCCCAGGACTAGCGGGAGCTCGTCCTACAATGAGCAGTTCTTC.

A few counts support this clone. This chain connects TRBV11-2 to TRBJ1-1; 8 positions match TRBD1. V trimming: 5 bases; J trimming: 3 bases; junction bases outside the gene matches: 14. The CDR3 covers 17 residues. CDR1 SGHAT and CDR2 FQNNGV come from the germline V gene. The CDR3 spells CASSLGQGSLEDTEAFF. The CDR3 bases are TGTGCCAGCAGCCTAGGACAGGGAAGCCTAGAGGACACTGAAGCTTTCTTT.

The chain joins TRBV5-1 to TRBJ1-1; possibly TRBD1 for D (6 bases). V was trimmed by 3 bases and J by 3 bases, leaving 15 bases between them. This CDR3 has 15 amino acids. Germline CDR1 reads SGHRS; CDR2 reads YFSETQ. The CDR3, as DNA: TGCGCCAGCAGCTCTGAACAGGGAACATACACTGAAGCTTTCTTT. Translation: CASSSEQGTYTEAFF.

The chain joins TRBV18 to TRBJ1-1; no reliable D call. Trimming left V 6 bases short and J 3 bases short, with 8 bases between. Germline loops: CDR1 KGHSH, CDR2 LQKENI. The CDR3 is 12 amino acids. The CDR3 sequence: CASSRADTEAFF. Here the CDR3 DNA reads TGTGCCAGCTCCCGCGCCGACACTGAAGCTTTCTTT.

The chain employs TRBV9 and TRBJ2-1; 15 nucleotides line up with TRBD2. The CDR3 consists of 16 residues. Germline values: CDR1 SGDLS, CDR2 YYNGEE. Unmatched junction bases numbered 5, after V lost 4 bases and J lost 6 bases. The CDR3 here is CASSSRGLAGGNEQFF. The CDR3 DNA follows: TGTGCCAGCAGCTCTAGGGGACTAGCGGGAGGCAATGAGCAGTTCTTC.

The rearrangement uses TRBV18 and TRBJ2-1; the D gene is possibly TRBD2 (6 bases). CDR3 size: 21 residues. The V end was cut by 0 bases, the J end by 4 bases, with 28 bases between. Per germline, CDR1 KGHSH and CDR2 LQKENI. The CDR3 region is CASSPPGGFYRGTLKYNEQFF. The CDR3 nucleotides read TGTGCCAGCTCACCACCGGGGGGATTTTATCGGGGGACTCTAAAATACAATGAGCAGTTCTTC.

V gene TRBV2 combines with J gene TRBJ2-6; D unresolved. Germline V gene data show CDR1 as SNHLY and CDR2 as FYNNEI. CDR3 size: 15 residues. The V and J ends lost 6 bases and 0 bases respectively, with 9 bases between them. The CDR3: CASSQATSGANVLTF. The CDR3 nucleotides are TGTGCCAGCAGCCAAGCCACCTCTGGGGCCAACGTCCTGACTTTC.

In DNA, the CDR3 is TGTGCCAGCAGGGGGACAGGGACTGGTGAGCAGTACTTC. Amino acids: CASRGTGTGEQYF. The chain recombines TRBV2 with TRBJ2-7, with TRBD1 matching 9 bases. V trimming: 6 bases; J trimming: 7 bases; junction bases outside the gene matches: 7. CDR1 is SNHLY, CDR2 FYNNEI, per germline. CDR3 length equals 13 residues.

The chain carries TRBV7-2 and TRBJ2-7, with 12 bases that match TRBD2. CDR3 size: 15 residues. Trimming removed 3 bases from V and 6 bases from J; junction bases left unmatched: 6. Germline CDR1 is SGHTA and CDR2 is FQGNSA. The CDR3 region has the DNA TGTGCCAGCAGCTTTTCTAGCGGGGGGGCAGTCGAGCAGTACTTC. The encoded protein is CASSFSSGGAVEQYF. Using reference TRBV7-2 and TRBJ2-7 for the parts outside the CDR3, the full variable domain is GAGVSQSPSNKVTEKGKDVELRCDPISGHTALYWYRQSLGQGLEFLIYFQGNSAPDKSGLPSDRFSAERTGGSVSTLTIQRTQQEDSAVYLCASSFSSGGAVEQYFGPGTRLTVT.

The chain carries TRBV29-1 and TRBJ2-2; 7 nucleotides line up with TRBD1. CDR3 length equals 13 residues. Trimming took 6 bases from V and 5 from J; bases not matched to a gene: 6. The germline V gene has CDR1 SQVTM and CDR2 ANQGSEA. The CDR3 region is CSVKGTATGELFF. The CDR3, as DNA: TGCAGCGTCAAAGGGACAGCTACCGGGGAGCTGTTTTTT.

The rearrangement links TRBV6-4 to TRBJ1-2, with TRBD1 matching over 9 bases. The germline V gene encodes CDR1 MRHNA and CDR2 SNTAGT. The CDR3 is 15 amino acids. Germline trimming cut 6 bases from V and 6 bases from J; bases unmatched to any gene: 11. The CDR3 is CASSQASGQGNGYTF. The CDR3 region has the DNA TGTGCCAGCAGCCAGGCATCGGGACAGGGAAATGGCTACACCTTC.

This chain links TRBV11-3 with TRBJ2-3, with D maybe TRBD1 (6 bases). CDR1 and CDR2 from the germline V gene are SGHNT and YENEEA. V lost 5 bases and J lost 4, with 16 bases in between. The CDR3 runs to 15 residues. CDR3: CASSPQGNFADTQYF. CDR3 nucleotide sequence: TGTGCCAGCAGCCCCCAGGGGAATTTTGCAGATACGCAGTATTTT. Drawing the rest from reference TRBV11-3 and TRBJ2-3, the complete variable domain is EAGVVQSPRYKIIEKKQPVAFWCNPISGHNTLYWYLQNLGQGPELLIRYENEEAVDDSQLPKDRFSAERLKGVDSTLKIQPAELGDSAVYLCASSPQGNFADTQYFGPGTRLTVL.

This chain's CDR3 is CASSSSPSRDSYEQYF. The CDR3 bases are TGTGCCAGCAGCTCGTCCCCTTCCCGGGACTCCTACGAGCAGTACTTC. The chain recombines TRBV5-8 with TRBJ2-7, with a possible D match to TRBD2 (5 bases). V lost 3 bases, J lost 0 bases, and 16 bases lay in between. CDR1 and CDR2 from the germline V gene are SGHTS and YDEGEE. CDR3 length: 16 residues.

This sequence joins TRBV7-2 and TRBJ2-7; 8 bases are shared with TRBD2. The trim removed 5 bases at V and 4 bases at J, leaving 13 bases unmatched. CDR3 size: 16 residues. Germline CDR1 reads SGHTA; CDR2 reads FQGNSA. The CDR3 nucleotides are TGTGCCAGCAGCCTAGGACCCAGCGGGAGTTCGTACGAGCAGTACTTC. Its protein is CASSLGPSGSSYEQYF. The variable domain in full, with the rest retrieved from reference TRBV7-2 and TRBJ2-7, is GAGVSQSPSNKVTEKGKDVELRCDPISGHTALYWYRQSLGQGLEFLIYFQGNSAPDKSGLPSDRFSAERTGGSVSTLTIQRTQQEDSAVYLCASSLGPSGSSYEQYFGPGTRLTVT.

This sequence joins TRBV7-3 and TRBJ2-5, with TRBD2 matching over 11 bases. The CDR3 is 15 residues long. With V trimmed by 6 bases and J by 5 bases, 8 bases remained unmatched. Germline V gene data show CDR1 as SGHTA and CDR2 as FQGTGA. DNA for the CDR3: TGTGCCAGCAGGATTAGCGGGGGGGCCTCGGAGACCCAGTACTTC. The encoded protein is CASRISGGASETQYF.

The chain is built from TRBV7-8 and TRBJ2-7; no firm D call. Germline CDR1 SGHVS, CDR2 FQNEAQ. Trimming left V 3 bases short and J 0 bases short, with 12 bases between. The CDR3 is made up of 15 amino acids. The CDR3 DNA reads as TGTGCCAGCAGCTTGGCGGCCCGAGCCTCCTACGAGCAGTACTTC. The encoded protein is CASSLAARASYEQYF.

The chain joins TRBV18 to TRBJ1-6, with 7 nucleotides matching TRBD1. This CDR3 comprises 15 residues. V lost 5 bases to trimming and J lost 5 bases; unmatched junction nucleotides: 6. CDR1 is KGHSH and CDR2 is LQKENI in the germline V gene. CDR3 in DNA: TGTGCCAGCTCAGAAGCGGACAGGAATAATTCACCCCTCCACTTT. Its translation: CASSEADRNNSPLHF.

The chain carries TRBV6-5 and TRBJ2-3; a possible D gene is TRBD2 (6 bases). The V gene lost 8 bases and the J gene lost 0 bases, with 15 bases spanning the gap. Germline assignment: CDR1 MNHEY and CDR2 SVGAGI. The CDR3 is 15 amino acids. The CDR3 loop is CASGDVSGSTDTQYF. As DNA, the CDR3 is TGTGCCAGCGGAGATGTTAGCGGAAGCACAGATACGCAGTATTTT.

This clone was found once. This rearrangement joins TRBV4-3 to TRBJ2-7; 8 nucleotides match TRBD1. This CDR3 spans 17 amino acids. Trimming took 4 bases from V and 7 from J; bases not matched to a gene: 18. Per germline, CDR1 LGHNA and CDR2 YSLEER. CDR3 DNA sequence: TGCGCCAGCAGCCTTCAACTCCCCACTCAGGGGGCCAAGGAGCAGTACTTC. It encodes CASSLQLPTQGAKEQYF.

The chain couples TRBV4-3 to TRBJ2-3; D might be TRBD1 (6 bases). Germline V gives CDR1 LGHNA, CDR2 YSLEER. The length of the CDR3 is 13 residues. Trimming shortened V by 5 bases and J by 7 bases, and 13 bases separated the two germline ends. The chain's CDR3 is CASSGDRSHTQYF. The CDR3 DNA reads TGCGCCAGCAGCGGAGACAGGAGCCATACGCAGTATTTT.

This clone was seen a handful of times. The rearrangement links TRBV3-1 (or the pseudogene TRBV3-2) to TRBJ2-3; 9 bases match TRBD2. V lost 1 base to trimming and J lost 5 bases; unmatched junction nucleotides: 4. The germline CDR1 and CDR2 sequences are LGHDT and YNNKEL (reference sequence). This CDR3 has 15 amino acids. The CDR3 region is CASSQGAGGQDTQYF. The CDR3 DNA follows: TGTGCCAGCAGCCAAGGGGCGGGGGGGCAAGATACGCAGTATTTT.

The chain links TRBV7-2 to TRBJ2-1, with 7 bases matching TRBD2. CDR1 SGHTA and CDR2 FQGNSA come from the germline V gene. The CDR3 consists of 13 residues. The J segment lost 6 bases and the V segment lost 4 bases, leaving 3 bases of the junction unmatched. The CDR3 DNA sequence: TGTGCCAGCAGCTCTACTAGCGCCAATGAGCAGTTCTTC. It codes for CASSSTSANEQFF.

The chain couples TRBV19 to TRBJ2-3, with D unclear. Trimming removed 2 bases from V and 2 bases from J, with 8 bases in between. The CDR3 consists of 14 residues. The germline V gene has CDR1 LNHDA and CDR2 SQIVND (reference sequence). In DNA, the CDR3 is TGTGCCAGTAGTATAACGAGTGACACAGATACGCAGTATTTT. Translation gives CASSITSDTDTQYF.

The rearrangement links TRBV4-3 to TRBJ2-5, with 7 nucleotides matching TRBD1. Germline CDR1 LGHNA, CDR2 YSLEER. V was pared by 1 base and J by 2 bases, with 4 bases of the junction left unmatched. This CDR3 region has 15 residues. CDR3 DNA: TGCGCCAGCAGCCAAGCCTACAGGGGACAAGAGACCCAGTACTTC. Residues: CASSQAYRGQETQYF.

The rearrangement uses TRBV7-6 and TRBJ2-5; 8 nucleotides match TRBD2. After removal of 5 bases from V and 1 base from J, the junction contained 9 bases not matched to a gene. The CDR3 consists of 16 residues. Germline-derived CDR1 and CDR2 are SGHVS and FNYEAQ. The CDR3 DNA is TGTGCCAGCAGCCCTACTAGCGGAGGAACCCAAGAGACCCAGTACTTC. It codes for CASSPTSGGTQETQYF.